These 13 T cell receptor beta chains were all obtained from the same sample, sequenced in a study of blood T cell repertoires in COVID-19. Assay: immunoSEQ multiplex PCR; the TCRdb copy retains only in-frame clones and omits some. The sample has about 420,000 clones, about 90% seen once; the top ten hold 0.8% to 1%. The sequenced sample consisted of peripheral blood. These receptors all come from a young man with COVID-19, enrolled during active disease.

V and J are TRBV27 and TRBJ2-7, with a possible D match to TRBD1 (6 bases). Trimming removed 5 bases at V and 2 bases at J, with 10 bases between. The CDR3 contains 13 residues. Germline CDR1 reads MNHEY; CDR2 reads SMNVEV (reference sequence). The DNA of the CDR3 is TGTGCCAGCAGTCGGACAGCCGCCTACGAGCAGTACTTC. It is translated as CASSRTAAYEQYF.

This chain uses TRBV3-1 (or the pseudogene TRBV3-2) with TRBJ1-1; D is ambiguous. Germline V gene sequence: CDR1 LGHDT, CDR2 YNNKEL (reference sequence). CDR3 size: 12 residues. V dropped 5 bases and J dropped 4 bases, with 8 bases sitting between them. The CDR3 nucleotides are TGTGCCAGCAGCTCCGATAGCACTGAAGCTTTCTTT. Protein product: CASSSDSTEAFF.

Here the CDR3 reads CASSISVGGGEPQHF. In DNA, the CDR3 is TGTGCCAGTAGTATCTCCGTCGGCGGAGGGGAGCCCCAGCATTTT. V is TRBV19 and J is TRBJ1-5; D perhaps matches TRBD1 (5 bases). Germline loops: CDR1 LNHDA, CDR2 SQIVND (reference sequence). This CDR3 comprises 15 residues. The V and J ends lost 3 bases and 8 bases respectively, with 17 bases between them.

The chain combines TRBV3-1 (or the pseudogene TRBV3-2) with TRBJ1-2, with 7 bases lining up with TRBD1. The V and J ends lost 4 bases and 1 base, in that order; junction bases with no gene match: 3. The CDR3 totals 14 residues. Germline-derived CDR1 and CDR2 are LGHDT and YNNKEL (reference sequence). The CDR3 is CASSRGTVNYGYTF. In DNA, the CDR3 is TGTGCCAGCAGCCGTGGGACAGTTAACTATGGCTACACCTTC.

The genes are TRBV5-1 and TRBJ2-3; TRBD1 might be the D (5 bases). V was clipped by 4 bases and J by 5 bases, with 11 bases between them. Germline V gives CDR1 SGHRS, CDR2 YFSETQ. This CDR3 is 13 amino acids long. CDR3 coding DNA: TGCGCCAGCAGCCCCCGAAGGGGAGATACGCAGTATTTT. Amino acid sequence: CASSPRRGDTQYF.

This sequence joins TRBV5-1 and TRBJ2-3; D perhaps matches TRBD2 (7 bases). Germline values: CDR1 SGHRS, CDR2 YFSETQ. The CDR3 contains 16 residues. The ends were cut back, 0 bases at V and 3 bases at J, with 14 bases in the middle. As DNA, the CDR3 is TGCGCCAGCAGCTTGGACGGGGGGCCAGGGACAGATACGCAGTATTTT. It codes for CASSLDGGPGTDTQYF.

This chain connects TRBV5-1 to TRBJ2-1, with D unresolved. V lost 4 bases to trimming and J lost 6 bases, with 14 bases between them. Germline V CDR1 and CDR2: SGHRS, YFSETQ. The CDR3 totals 14 residues. The CDR3 nucleotides read TGCGCCAGCAGCCCGATCCCCGGGTCCAATGAGCAGTTCTTC. The encoded protein is CASSPIPGSNEQFF. Using reference TRBV5-1 and TRBJ2-1 for the parts outside the CDR3, the full variable domain is KAGVTQTPRYLIKTRGQQVTLSCSPISGHRSVSWYQQTPGQGLQFLFEYFSETQRNKGNFPGRFSGRQFSNSRSEMNVSTLELGDSALYLCASSPIPGSNEQFFGPGTRLTVL.

V usage is TRBV5-6 and J usage is TRBJ2-1, with D unclear. The CDR3 covers 14 residues. Germline V gene lookup returns CDR1 SGHDT and CDR2 YYEEEE. Trimming cost V 1 base and J 4 bases, with 9 bases left between them. DNA for the CDR3: TGTGCCAGCAGCTTGCGCACGGTTTACAATGAGCAGTTCTTC. This codes for CASSLRTVYNEQFF.

The gene calls are TRBV7-9 and TRBJ2-7, with D unresolved. V lost 5 bases and J lost 6, with 17 bases in between. The V gene's germline CDR1 is SEHNR and CDR2 FQNEAQ (reference sequence). This CDR3 has 14 residues. The CDR3 region is CASSLNYGLAEQYF. The CDR3 region has the DNA TGTGCCAGCAGCCTCAACTATGGATTGGCCGAGCAGTACTTC. Full variable domain (remainder filled in from reference TRBV7-9 and TRBJ2-7): DTGVSQNPRHKITKRGQNVTFRCDPISEHNRLYWYRQTLGQGPEFLTYFQNEAQLEKSRLLSDRFSAERPKGSFSTLEIQRTEQGDSAMYLCASSLNYGLAEQYFGPGTRLTVT.

The chain couples TRBV5-1 to TRBJ2-5, with TRBD2 matching over 9 bases. Per the germline V gene, CDR1 is SGHRS and CDR2 is YFSETQ. CDR3 length: 17 residues. Trimming removed 5 bases from V and 4 bases from J; junction bases left unmatched: 15. CDR3 coding DNA: TGCGCCAGCAGGAGGCAAGTACCGGGACTAGCTCTAGAGACCCAGTACTTC. Translation gives CASRRQVPGLALETQYF. The complete variable domain, with remaining parts taken from reference TRBV5-1 and TRBJ2-5, reads KAGVTQTPRYLIKTRGQQVTLSCSPISGHRSVSWYQQTPGQGLQFLFEYFSETQRNKGNFPGRFSGRQFSNSRSEMNVSTLELGDSALYLCASRRQVPGLALETQYFGPGTRLLVL.

The J gene is TRBJ2-3, the V gene TRBV6-5; D perhaps matches TRBD2 (6 bases). Trimming cost V 2 bases and J 6 bases, with 9 bases left between them. CDR1 is MNHEY, CDR2 SVGAGI, per germline. The CDR3 runs to 13 residues. Here the CDR3 reads CASSYTSRDTQYF. Written as DNA, the CDR3 is TGTGCCAGCAGTTACACTAGCCGTGATACGCAGTATTTT.

This chain uses TRBV29-1 with TRBJ2-1; 7 bases are a match to TRBD2. This CDR3 comprises 14 residues. Germline V lookup: CDR1 SQVTM, CDR2 ANQGSEA. V lost 3 bases, J lost 2 bases, and 4 bases stayed unmatched. The CDR3 nucleotides read TGCAGCGTTGACGCTAGCGGAACCTACAATGAGCAGTTCTTC. It specifies CSVDASGTYNEQFF.

The V gene is TRBV13, the J gene TRBJ1-2, with TRBD1 identical over 9 bases. The CDR3 loop spans 14 amino acids. With 6 bases clipped from V and 8 bases from J, the junction kept 10 bases outside the gene matches. Germline CDR1 and CDR2: PRHDT and FYEKMQ (reference sequence). CDR3 DNA: TGTGCCAGCAGACCCCGGGACAGGGTGGGGGGCTACACCTTC. It encodes CASRPRDRVGGYTF.